Following are 13 T cell receptor beta chains from one sample sequenced in a study of cytomegalovirus exposure and HLA in healthy donors (dated by TCRdb to the late 2010s). The library was made by the immunoSEQ multiplex PCR assay. For the multiplex PCR, a mixture combining 60 forward primers for TCR Vbeta segments and 13 reverse primers for TCR Jbeta segments was used. As stored in TCRdb, this immuneACCESS dataset retains in-frame rearrangements with V and J assigned. A fraction of the clones does not appear; measured against another copy, unresolved V genes explain less than half of the discrepancy, and the remainder lacks a known reason. The sample table holds 65,000 to 85,000 clones, of which over 9.5% were seen once. The ten largest clones capture around 25% of the sample. Sequenced input: PBMCs. The receptors were sampled from a man aged 60 to 75 in good health and CMV-seropositive.

This clone appeared a few times. V usage is TRBV6-5 and J usage is TRBJ2-7; 11 bases match TRBD1. This CDR3 has 15 amino acids. Trimming took 4 bases from V and 4 from J; bases not matched to a gene: 6. The V gene's germline CDR1 is MNHEY and CDR2 SVGAGI. The CDR3 sequence: CASSSWTGGKYEQYV. The CDR3 DNA is TGTGCCAGCAGTTCCTGGACAGGGGGCAAGTACGAGCAGTACGTC.

V gene TRBV6-1 combines with J gene TRBJ2-2, with D hard to call. The CDR3 has 13 amino acids. Germline assignment: CDR1 MNHNS and CDR2 SASEGT. The CDR3 spells CDGHDSNTGELFF. DNA of the CDR3: TGTGACGGCCACGACTCGAACACCGGGGAGCTGTTTTTT.

This clone has just a few counts. The genes are TRBV6-5 and TRBJ2-1, with D possibly being TRBD2 (5 bases). The germline V gene has CDR1 MNHEY and CDR2 SVGAGI. The CDR3 spans 13 residues. Between the trimmed V and J ends, which lost 2 bases and 8 bases, there was a span of 10 bases. CDR3 protein: CASSYARRDEQFF. CDR3 nucleotides: TGTGCCAGCAGTTACGCTAGGCGGGATGAGCAGTTCTTC.

In its sample, this clone was seen a few times. CDR3 sequence: CASSLEGSSGNTIYF. Written as DNA, the CDR3 is TGCGCCAGCAGCCTGGAGGGGTCCTCTGGAAACACCATATATTTT. The V gene is TRBV4-1, the J gene TRBJ1-3; TRBD1 is a possible D gene (5 bases). Trimming took 4 bases from V and 0 from J, leaving 10 bases between them. The CDR3 contains 15 residues. Germline assignment: CDR1 MGHRA and CDR2 YSYEKL.

The chain recombines TRBV14 with TRBJ1-4; D ambiguous. V gave up 4 bases and J gave up 3 bases, with 12 bases separating them. The CDR3 has 15 amino acids. From germline, CDR1 is SGHDN and CDR2 FVKESK. The CDR3 region has the DNA TGTGCCAGCAGCCCCCGGTTGGAGGCTAATGAAAAACTGTTTTTT. Translation: CASSPRLEANEKLFF.

The chain links TRBV19 to TRBJ1-1; tentative D call: TRBD1 (5 bases). V shed 11 bases and J shed 5 bases, with 15 bases lying between them. In germline, CDR1 is LNHDA, CDR2 SQIVND (reference sequence). The CDR3 is made up of 12 amino acids. The CDR3 protein is CAVSPGRTEAFF. The CDR3 nucleotides are TGTGCCGTCAGCCCAGGGCGGACTGAAGCTTTCTTT.

This chain links TRBV5-1 with TRBJ1-3; the D is unclear. V lost 0 bases and J lost 2, with 12 bases in between. The germline gives CDR1 SGHRS, CDR2 YFSETQ. The CDR3 runs to 16 residues. The CDR3 DNA follows: TGCGCCAGCAGCTTGGAGGGAGGACTCCCTGGAAACACCATATATTTT. It specifies CASSLEGGLPGNTIYF.

The V call is TRBV5-1, the J call TRBJ2-1, with D perhaps TRBD2 (5 bases). The CDR3 consists of 13 residues. In germline, CDR1 is SGHRS, CDR2 YFSETQ. V was trimmed by 0 bases and J by 13 bases, leaving 14 bases between them. The CDR3 is CASSLAEDWAQFF. The CDR3 nucleotides are TGCGCCAGCAGCTTGGCCGAGGACTGGGCTCAGTTCTTC.

The rearrangement links TRBV30 to TRBJ1-5; the D gene is possibly TRBD1 (6 bases). Trimming removed 1 base from V and 6 bases from J, with 13 bases in between. The CDR3 contains 14 residues. Germline assignment: CDR1 GTSNPN and CDR2 SVGIG (reference sequence). The CDR3 DNA reads TGTGCCTGGAGTGCAAGGACAGTCGGTCAGCCCCAGCATTTT. Translation: CAWSARTVGQPQHF.

The chain uses TRBV30 and TRBJ1-5; 8 nucleotides agree with TRBD1. This CDR3 has 12 amino acids. Germline V lookup: CDR1 GTSNPN, CDR2 SVGIG (reference sequence). The V and J ends lost 3 bases and 9 bases, in that order; junction bases with no gene match: 4. CDR3 sequence: CAWRVTGGPQHF. Here the CDR3 DNA reads TGTGCCTGGAGGGTTACAGGGGGGCCCCAGCATTTT.

This clone has only a few counts. The V gene is TRBV6-5, the J gene TRBJ2-7, with 10 bases fitting TRBD2. This CDR3 comprises 14 residues. V was clipped by 6 bases and J by 4 bases; unmatched bases: 6. Germline lookup yields CDR1 MNHEY and CDR2 SVGAGI. This CDR3 reads CASRDLAGVYEQYF. In DNA, the CDR3 is TGTGCCAGCAGAGACCTAGCGGGAGTTTACGAGCAGTACTTC.

This clone was found a few times. The chain uses TRBV7-3 and TRBJ1-1, with D tentatively TRBD1 (6 bases). The germline CDR1 and CDR2 sequences are SGHTA and FQGTGA. The V end was cut by 8 bases, the J end by 4 bases, with 17 bases between. CDR3 size: 14 residues. CDR3 sequence reads: CASGPGQSPTEAFF. The CDR3 DNA reads as TGTGCCAGCGGCCCAGGACAGTCCCCCACTGAAGCTTTCTTT. Full variable domain (rest looked up from reference TRBV7-3 and TRBJ1-1): GAGVSQTPSNKVTEKGKYVELRCDPISGHTALYWYRQSLGQGPEFLIYFQGTGAADDSGLPNDRFFAVRPEGSVSTLKIQRTERGDSAVYLCASGPGQSPTEAFFGQGTRLTVV.

V and J are TRBV4-1 and TRBJ2-1; perhaps TRBD1 as D (5 bases). CDR1 MGHRA and CDR2 YSYEKL come from the germline V gene. Trimming removed 2 bases at V and 5 bases at J, with 16 bases between. This CDR3 has 16 amino acids. The CDR3 nucleotides are TGCGCCAGCAGCCAAAGGAACCAGGGTCCGGACAATGAGCAGTTCTTC. It is translated as CASSQRNQGPDNEQFF.